This T cell receptor (beta chain) was captured by sequencing in a study of cytomegalovirus exposure and HLA in healthy donors. CDR3 length: 16 amino acids. The V end lost 1 base, the J end lost 1 base, and 12 bases lay between the germline ends. The V gene's germline CDR1 is SEHNR and CDR2 FQNEAQ (reference sequence). The PCR used 60 Vbeta and 13 Jbeta primers. TCRdb's table, derived via immunoSEQ multiplex PCR, lists solely in-frame clones and lacks some. The sample carries 200,000 to 250,000 clones, around nine tenths recorded once. This sequence joins TRBV7-9 and TRBJ2-3; weak D call: TRBD2 (6 bases). The receptor comes from a woman younger than 35 in good health and CMV-seronegative. The sequencing sample was made of PBMCs. The CDR3 reads CASSLGGRIGTDTQYF. DNA for the CDR3: TGTGCCAGCAGCTTAGGAGGGAGGATTGGCACAGATACGCAGTATTTT.